This TCR beta chain was retrieved from a study of blood T cells in healthy people across ages. The study's findings and limits: A strong correlation between TCR beta diversity and naive T cell percentage was seen. The long-lived group displayed more naive CD4+ cells, plus higher diversity, than the aged donors did.

Looked up from germline, CDR1 is SGHTA and CDR2 is FQGNSA. The V end was cut by 1 base, the J end by 3 bases, with 10 bases between. This CDR3 spans 15 amino acids. A remark on this clonotype: The target antigen is unknown.

Using a J-beta primer mix together with a sample-barcoded 5' primer, a second PCR was run for roughly 6 to 11 cycles. Samples each returned at least 3 million CDR3-containing paired-end reads. TCRdb re-called the 5' RACE reads through MiXCR, storing one row per CDR3 protein. In the table there are 850,000 to 1,000,000 distinct CDR3 sequences, around 48% of which are singletons. This chain connects TRBV7-2 to TRBJ1-5; D is unresolved. Source material: blood. This sequence was found in a man aged 30 to 39 in good health. The CDR3 sequence is CASSLGLLPNQPQHF. The CDR3 nucleotides are TGTGCCAGCAGCTTAGGACTGTTACCCAATCAGCCCCAGCATTTT.